This T cell receptor (beta chain) emerged from a study of post-analysis software for immune sequencing data. As for the study in general: The disease courses covered relapsing-remitting, secondary progressive and progressive-relapsing multiple sclerosis.

A remark on this clonotype: The antigen remains unidentified.

V gave up 1 base and J gave up 2 bases, with 18 bases separating them. There are 17 residues in the CDR3. Germline loops: CDR1 SGHRS, CDR2 YFSETQ. Presence of unique molecular identifiers characterized the TCR beta cDNA libraries. The authors obtained roughly 0.5 million cDNA molecules from about 0.94 to 9.7 million T cells. TCRdb reprocessed the PCR reads via MiXCR and lists one record per CDR3 protein. The sample lists about 820,000 distinct CDR3 sequences, approximately 50% occurring once. General study findings and limits: Patients had higher frequencies than controls of roughly five TRBV segments, including TRBV5-6, TRBV5-1 and TRBV20-1. Versus controls, multiple sclerosis patients showed significantly lower diversity (normalized Chao1). Strong co-clustering by F measure was evident for samples that had been prepared in the same batch.

Input material: blood. V and J are TRBV5-1 and TRBJ2-5; D could derive from TRBD1 or TRBD2 (5 bases each). This receptor was identified in a girl under 18 with multiple sclerosis. The CDR3 region has the DNA TGCGCCAGCAGCTTGCCGGGACCCATAAGGGGTCAAGAGACCCAGTACTTC. Translation: CASSLPGPIRGQETQYF.